This TCR beta chain was retrieved from a study of OX40 agonist ivuxolimab in advanced cancers. As for the study in general: Ivuxolimab was delivered to patients intravenously every 2 weeks at doses spanning 0.01 to 10 mg/kg. Therapy given before enrollment (anti-PD-1, anti-PD-L1 or anti-CTLA-4) was allowed, and under 45% had some.

The assay was immunoSEQ multiplex PCR, and TCRdb's table has in-frame clones only and misses some. The sample includes some 96,000 clones, about nine tenths of them seen just once. Points from the study as a whole: Nonresponders included some who also had low normalized T-cell clonal expansion. The study observed clonal expansion of CD4+ and CD8+ blood T cells by week 6 at 0.1 to 3.0 mg/kg.

On this clone: Its specificity is not known.

Germline CDR1 and CDR2: SQVTM and ANQGSEA. CDR3 length equals 14 residues. Trimming at V came to 6 bases and at J to 4 bases, leaving 8 bases not matched to a gene. The sequencing here drew on CD4+ or CD8+ T cells sorted from blood, taken in a trial of the OX40 agonist ivuxolimab. The chain couples TRBV29-1 to TRBJ2-7; 11 positions match TRBD2. The TCR sequence derives from an adult with an advanced solid tumor such as melanoma, head and neck, liver or kidney cancer. CDR3 coding DNA: TGCAGCGTGATGACTAGCGGGGTCACTTACGAGCAGTACTTC. It is translated as CSVMTSGVTYEQYF.